The T cell receptor beta chain described here comes from a study of T cells in localized non-small cell lung cancer. Study results and limitations: Longer overall survival was linked to higher blood T cell density. Adjacent lung tissue had a median around 50 of the top 100 clones found in the tumor. Highest T cell clonality was seen in uninvolved adjacent lung, surpassing that measured in tumor.

The germline V gene encodes CDR1 MNHEY and CDR2 SMNVEV (reference sequence). The CDR3 contains 15 residues. V lost 3 bases and J lost 0, with 9 bases in between. As concerns this clone: The target antigen is unknown.

Measured with immunoSEQ multiplex PCR; TCRdb has only the in-frame clones, and not every one. The table lists tens of thousands of clones, around 86% of them singletons. Sequencing was performed on peripheral blood, taken before any cancer treatment. This sequence originates from a woman aged 35 to 70 with stage I lung adenocarcinoma. The chain recombines TRBV27 with TRBJ1-5, with no clear D. As DNA, the CDR3 is TGTGCCAGCAGTTTCGGGCTTTATAGCAATCAGCCCCAGCATTTT. This codes for CASSFGLYSNQPQHF.